This TCR beta chain was identified in a study of identical twins. Broader study findings: The study reached conclusions through statistical analysis that was cross-sectional, not following the same donors. For out-of-frame beta sequences, excess twin sharing was weaker.

There are a few counts of this clonotype. Antigen: not known. The CDR3 runs to 14 residues. V was pared by 1 base and J by 2 bases, with 7 bases between. Looked up from germline, CDR1 is SEHNR and CDR2 is FQNEAQ (reference sequence). A universal primer site was incorporated via template switching, and the cDNA contained unique molecular identifiers. TCRdb fed the 5' RACE reads into MiXCR, producing one record per CDR3 protein. In the table there are some 760,000 distinct CDR3 sequences, 15% to 20% of which are singletons. These records were also assigned to another study, of T cells expressing NK-cell markers.

The TCR sequence derives from a woman under 30 in good health. What was sequenced was PBMCs. The chain links TRBV7-9 to TRBJ2-3; D is unresolved. In nucleotides, the CDR3 is TGTGCCAGCAGCTTAGATCGGAACACAGATACGCAGTATTTT. It codes for CASSLDRNTDTQYF.